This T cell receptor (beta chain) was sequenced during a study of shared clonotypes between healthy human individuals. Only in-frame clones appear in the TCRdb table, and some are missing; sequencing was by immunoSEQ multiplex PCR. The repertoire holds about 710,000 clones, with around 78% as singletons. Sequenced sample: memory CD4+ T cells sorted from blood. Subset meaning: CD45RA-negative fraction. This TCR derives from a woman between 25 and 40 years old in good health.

The CDR3 here is CASKIEGQPQHF. Here the CDR3 DNA reads TGTGCCAGTAAAATTGAGGGTCAGCCCCAGCATTTT. This sequence joins TRBV19 and TRBJ1-5; D not resolved. This CDR3 region has 12 residues. Trimming shortened V by 7 bases and J by 6 bases, and 10 bases separated the two germline ends. Germline V gene lookup returns CDR1 LNHDA and CDR2 SQIVND (reference sequence).